This TCR beta chain appears in the sequencing data of a study of blood T cell repertoires in COVID-19. On the study more broadly: Specimens from acute and convalescent COVID-19 originated in the United States, Italy and Spain. PBMCs, B-cell-depleted T cells, or T cells were the source of the cDNA or gDNA that made up the material.

Per the original methods: Reference gene primer amplification gave estimated nucleated cell counts. Only in-frame clones appear in the TCRdb table, and some are missing; sequencing was by immunoSEQ multiplex PCR. The V and J calls and the clone size are those of that table, but D and trimming were determined from the DNA. The sample lists roughly 55,000 clones; roughly 79% were seen once. Germline V gives CDR1 MGHRA, CDR2 YSYEKL. CDR3 length: 14 amino acids. Trimming took 3 bases from V and 3 from J, leaving 9 bases between them. The chain joins TRBV4-1 to TRBJ2-4; the D is unclear. This TCR came from a man between 60 and 75 years old with acute or convalescent COVID-19. The sample consisted of peripheral blood. CDR3 nucleotides: TGCGCCAGCAGCCAGCAGGTAGTCAAAAACATTCAGTACTTC. Its protein product is CASSQQVVKNIQYF.